This T cell receptor beta chain emerged from a study of blood T cells in healthy people across ages. Germline CDR1 reads SGHTA; CDR2 reads FQGNSA. The CDR3 runs to 16 residues. Combining a sample-barcoded 5' primer with a J-beta primer mix, a second PCR ran for roughly 7 to 12 cycles. TCRdb reanalysed the 5' RACE reads using MiXCR and keeps one entry per CDR3 protein. The sample yields about 590,000 distinct CDR3 sequences, about 30% seen once. Sequencing used blood. The gene calls are TRBV7-2 and TRBJ2-5; no firm D call. The end of the DNA fits TRBJ2-1 better, so the J call may be wrong. This TCR derives from a woman over 75 in good health. CDR3 coding DNA: TGTGCCAGCAGCTTAGGTCGGACGGGCGGTCAAGAGACCCAGTTCTTC. This sequence encodes CASSLGRTGGQETQFF.